The 12 T cell receptor beta chains given below trace back to one sample, sequenced in a study of blood T cell repertoires in COVID-19. Using immunoSEQ multiplex PCR, the repertoire was profiled, and TCRdb retains in-frame clones only, with some absent. The sample shows some 180,000 clones, around 85% of them seen only once. Source material: peripheral blood. The receptors stem from a middle-aged man who had recovered from COVID-19.

The chain links TRBV2 to TRBJ2-5, with D possibly TRBD2 on 6 matching bases. The germline CDR1 and CDR2 sequences are SNHLY and FYNNEI. The CDR3 runs to 13 residues. Trimming pared 8 bases from V and 5 bases from J, leaving 15 bases between. The CDR3 DNA reads TGTGCCAGCCTCCTAGCGAGGTGGGAGACCCAGTACTTC. Translation gives CASLLARWETQYF. The complete variable domain, with remaining parts taken from reference TRBV2 and TRBJ2-5, reads EPEVTQTPSHQVTQMGQEVILRCVPISNHLYFYWYRQILGQKVEFLVSFYNNEISEKSEIFDDQFSVERPDGSNFTLKIRSTKLEDSAMYFCASLLARWETQYFGPGTRLLVL.

CDR3: CATSDPRGGNTDTQYF. CDR3 sequence (DNA): TGTGCCACCAGTGATCCCAGGGGAGGGAACACAGATACGCAGTATTTT. The chain couples TRBV24-1 to TRBJ2-3; the D gene is possibly TRBD2 (7 bases). Germline CDR1 and CDR2: KGHDR and SFDVKD. V shed 3 bases and J shed 2 bases, with 14 bases lying between them. CDR3 length: 16 residues.

The rearrangement joins TRBV19 to TRBJ2-2; D is possibly TRBD1 (5 bases). V shed 1 base and J shed 2 bases, with 8 bases lying between them. This CDR3 has 15 amino acids. Germline CDR1 reads LNHDA; CDR2 reads SQIVND (reference sequence). The CDR3 here is CASSIARANTGELFF. The CDR3 DNA follows: TGTGCCAGTAGTATAGCCAGGGCAAACACCGGGGAGCTGTTTTTT.

The chain links TRBV28 to TRBJ1-4; 8 bases agree with TRBD1. The V and J ends lost 3 bases and 4 bases, in that order; junction bases with no gene match: 16. The length of the CDR3 is 19 residues. Germline V gives CDR1 MDHEN, CDR2 SYDVKM. For the CDR3, the DNA is TGTGCCAGCAGTTTGTTTCCCTTATTGTCGGGACAGGTTAATGAAAAACTGTTTTTT. Amino acids: CASSLFPLLSGQVNEKLFF. The entire variable domain, with the rest obtained from reference TRBV28 and TRBJ1-4, is as follows: DVKVTQSSRYLVKRTGEKVFLECVQDMDHENMFWYRQDPGLGLRLIYFSYDVKMKEKGDIPEGYSVSREKKERFSLILESASTNQTSMYLCASSLFPLLSGQVNEKLFFGSGTQLSVL.

The rearrangement uses TRBV29-1 and TRBJ2-1; 8 nucleotides line up with TRBD2. The CDR3 totals 20 residues. J gave up 1 base and V 7 bases, and 24 bases lay outside the gene matches. Looked up from germline, CDR1 is SQVTM and CDR2 is ANQGSEA. The chain's CDR3 is CSARGSSGTHGEGSYNEQFF. The CDR3 region has the DNA TGCAGCGCGAGGGGGAGTAGCGGGACACACGGTGAGGGGTCCTACAATGAGCAGTTCTTC.

V is TRBV3-1 (or the pseudogene TRBV3-2) and J is TRBJ1-1; TRBD1 matches at 7 bases. Unmatched junction bases numbered 4, after V lost 1 base and J lost 5 bases. Germline lookup yields CDR1 LGHDT and CDR2 YNNKEL (reference sequence). This CDR3 comprises 14 residues. CDR3 DNA sequence: TGTGCCAGCAGCCAAGGGACAGGACCGACTGAAGCTTTCTTT. This codes for CASSQGTGPTEAFF.

This clone was picked up one time. This rearrangement joins TRBV10-3 to TRBJ2-2, with D perhaps matching TRBD2 (6 bases). The CDR3 runs to 14 residues. Trimming stripped 10 bases from V and 0 bases from J, with 12 bases between. Germline CDR1 reads ENHRY; CDR2 reads SYGVKD. The CDR3 sequence is CATRVAANTGELFF. The CDR3 nucleotides are TGTGCCACCCGGGTAGCGGCGAACACCGGGGAGCTGTTTTTT.

The chain is built from TRBV28 and TRBJ1-2; 9 bases match TRBD1. Germline assignment: CDR1 MDHEN and CDR2 SYDVKM. J lost 8 bases, V lost 5 bases, and 12 bases had no gene match. The CDR3 runs to 15 residues. The CDR3 loop is CASSPLGTGRGGYTF. The DNA for the CDR3 is TGTGCCAGCAGTCCTTTAGGGACAGGGCGCGGGGGCTACACCTTC.

The chain links TRBV5-6 to TRBJ1-6, with 7 bases lining up with TRBD1. Germline values: CDR1 SGHDT, CDR2 YYEEEE. CDR3 length: 17 residues. The J segment lost 3 bases and the V segment lost 4 bases, leaving 10 bases of the junction unmatched. The CDR3 spells CASSPGAQGYYNSPLHF. The CDR3, as DNA: TGTGCCAGCAGCCCGGGGGCACAGGGGTACTATAATTCACCCCTCCACTTT.

This clone was counted a single time. The same CDR3 also results from other DNA sequences found in this sample. The rearrangement joins TRBV7-2 to TRBJ2-7, with 8 bases identical to TRBD2. The CDR3 consists of 13 residues. Germline assignment: CDR1 SGHTA and CDR2 FQGNSA. V was pared by 6 bases and J by 5 bases, with 6 bases of the junction left unmatched. The CDR3 sequence: CASSLTGGNEQYF. CDR3 DNA: TGTGCCAGCAGTCTGACGGGAGGGAACGAGCAGTACTTC.

The CDR3 reads CASSSKAYNQPQHF. The CDR3 DNA reads TGTGCCAGCAGCAGTAAAGCCTACAATCAGCCCCAGCATTTT. The gene calls are TRBV5-6 and TRBJ1-5, with D unclear. The length of the CDR3 is 14 residues. Germline V CDR1 and CDR2: SGHDT, YYEEEE. The germline V and J ends were trimmed by 4 bases and 3 bases, with 11 bases remaining between them.

V gene TRBV28 combines with J gene TRBJ2-1, with TRBD2 matching over 14 bases. Germline V gene sequence: CDR1 MDHEN, CDR2 SYDVKM. V lost 4 bases to trimming and J lost 8 bases; unmatched junction nucleotides: 7. The CDR3 runs to 16 residues. The CDR3 loop is CASSSAGTSGRYEQFF. In DNA, the CDR3 is TGTGCCAGCAGTTCCGCCGGGACTAGCGGGAGATATGAGCAGTTCTTC.